This T cell receptor beta chain emerged from a study of cytomegalovirus exposure and HLA in healthy donors. This clone was counted a few times. What it binds is not known. The CDR3 totals 13 residues. Germline values: CDR1 SEHNR, CDR2 FQNEAQ (reference sequence). The V end lost 8 bases, the J end lost 7 bases, and 14 bases lay between the germline ends. Study-level results: A later analysis reportedly found that, within productive TCRs, an Asian-associated ancestry cluster had fewer N-insertions than the mean observed across the approximately 600 donors. Later on, an analysis showed TCR association rates differing by HLA locus, with DRB1 the most and HLA-C the fewest. Many donors carried some public TCRs, although rarity characterized most TCR sequences.

The PCR contained 60 Vbeta and 13 Jbeta primers. Libraries were prepared by immunoSEQ multiplex PCR; TCRdb keeps only in-frame clonotypes and omits some of them. The sample has 140,000 to 150,000 clones; about three quarters are singletons. This receptor was obtained from a man aged 40-49 years in good health and CMV-seropositive. The sequencing input was PBMCs. This chain connects TRBV7-9 to TRBJ2-2; possible D gene TRBD2, 5 bases. CDR3 residues: CASPTGNSGELFF. The CDR3 region has the DNA TGTGCCAGCCCCACGGGGAATAGCGGGGAGCTGTTTTTT.